This entry describes one T cell receptor beta chain. Trimming took off 4 bases at V and 7 bases at J, with 17 bases between the two ends. Germline V gene lookup returns CDR1 KGHSH and CDR2 LQKENI. The CDR3 runs 15 residues. Treatment defined: over 15 received Ad26.COV2.S at low or high dose, single or two shots; several received placebo; per-sample allocation not given. Repertoires come from day 63 after the first vaccine or placebo injection. This sample is drawn from a study of Ad26.COV2.S vaccination and SARS-CoV-2 variants. Study-level information: Participants got Ad26.COV2.S intramuscularly, once or twice 56 days apart.

Here immunoSEQ multiplex PCR was the method, and the copy in TCRdb shows in-frame clones only, minus some. Of more than 300,000 clones in the sample, about 86% were seen once. This specimen was peripheral blood, taken in a trial of Ad26.COV2.S vaccine versus placebo. The TCR comes from a person aged 18-60 years who received the Ad26.COV2.S COVID-19 vaccine or a placebo. The chain is built from TRBV18 and TRBJ1-5; weak D call: TRBD1 (5 bases). CDR3 in DNA: TGTGCCAGCTCACTATCACTAGGGGTTGGGCAGCCCCAGCATTTT. The encoded protein is CASSLSLGVGQPQHF.